The T cell receptor (beta chain) under discussion was sequenced for a study of PD-1 blockade in classical Hodgkin lymphoma. This clone has only one observation. The antigen is undetermined. Overall study findings and caveats: Relapsed/refractory patients reportedly had the lowest baseline TCR diversity, below newly diagnosed patients, who were below healthy donors.

Time point given: cycle 4 day 1 (C4D1), after about 6 weeks of nivolumab. Each patient experienced a relapse that followed autologous stem cell transplantation, and brentuximab vedotin exposure varied. The study purified CD4+ T cells from thawed PBMCs using magnetic negative selection. Germline values: CDR1 LGHNT, CDR2 FRNRAP. This CDR3 has 14 residues. The V end lost 6 bases, the J end lost 2 bases, and 13 bases lay between the germline ends. Here immunoSEQ multiplex PCR was the method, and the copy in TCRdb shows in-frame clones only, minus some. The table lists 25,000 to 35,000 clones, roughly nine tenths of them singletons.

The rearrangement uses TRBV12-5 and TRBJ1-2, with D unresolved. This receptor was identified in a human donor with classical Hodgkin lymphoma. This sample comprised CD4+ T cells from blood, obtained before the fourth cycle of nivolumab. DNA for the CDR3: TGTGCTAGTGGCCCGGTACTAGGGAACTATGGCTACACCTTC. Amino acid sequence: CASGPVLGNYGYTF.